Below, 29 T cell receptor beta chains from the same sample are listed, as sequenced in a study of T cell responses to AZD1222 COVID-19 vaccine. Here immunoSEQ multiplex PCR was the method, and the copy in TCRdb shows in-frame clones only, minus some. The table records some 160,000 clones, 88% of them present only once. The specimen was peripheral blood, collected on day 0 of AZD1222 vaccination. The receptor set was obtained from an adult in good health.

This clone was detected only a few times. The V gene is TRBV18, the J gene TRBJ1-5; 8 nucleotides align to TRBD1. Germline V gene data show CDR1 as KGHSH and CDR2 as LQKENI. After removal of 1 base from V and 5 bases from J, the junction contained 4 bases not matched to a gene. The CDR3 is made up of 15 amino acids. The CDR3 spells CASSPRVTGDQPQHF. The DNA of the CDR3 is TGTGCCAGCTCACCACGGGTGACAGGGGATCAGCCCCAGCATTTT.

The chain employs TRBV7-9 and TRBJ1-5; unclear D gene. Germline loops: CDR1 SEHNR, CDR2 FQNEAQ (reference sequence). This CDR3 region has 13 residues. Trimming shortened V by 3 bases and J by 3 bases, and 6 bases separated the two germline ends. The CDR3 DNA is TGTGCCAGCAGCTTGGACTTCAATCAGCCCCAGCATTTT. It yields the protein CASSLDFNQPQHF.

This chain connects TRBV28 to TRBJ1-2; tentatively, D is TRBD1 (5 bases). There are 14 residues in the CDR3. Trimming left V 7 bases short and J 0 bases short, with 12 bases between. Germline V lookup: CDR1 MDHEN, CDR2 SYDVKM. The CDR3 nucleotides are TGTGCCAGCAACCACCGGGGCACTAACTATGGCTACACCTTC. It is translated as CASNHRGTNYGYTF.

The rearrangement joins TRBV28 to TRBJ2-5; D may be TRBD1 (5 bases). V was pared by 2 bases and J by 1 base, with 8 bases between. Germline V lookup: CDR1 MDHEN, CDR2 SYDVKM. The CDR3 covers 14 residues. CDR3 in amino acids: CASSLPGFQETQYF. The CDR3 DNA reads TGTGCCAGCAGTTTACCAGGGTTCCAAGAGACCCAGTACTTC.

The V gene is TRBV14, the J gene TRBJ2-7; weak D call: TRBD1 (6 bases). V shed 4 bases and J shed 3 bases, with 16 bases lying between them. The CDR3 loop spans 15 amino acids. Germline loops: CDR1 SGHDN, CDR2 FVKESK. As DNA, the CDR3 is TGTGCCAGCAGCCCCGGGACATCCCCCATCTACGAGCAGTACTTC. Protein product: CASSPGTSPIYEQYF.

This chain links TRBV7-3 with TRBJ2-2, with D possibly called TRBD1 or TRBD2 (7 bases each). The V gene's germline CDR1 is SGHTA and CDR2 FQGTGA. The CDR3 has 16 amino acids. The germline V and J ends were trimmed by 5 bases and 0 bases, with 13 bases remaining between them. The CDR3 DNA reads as TGTGCCAGCAGCGCCAGGGGGGGCGCGAACACCGGGGAGCTGTTTTTT. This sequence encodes CASSARGGANTGELFF.

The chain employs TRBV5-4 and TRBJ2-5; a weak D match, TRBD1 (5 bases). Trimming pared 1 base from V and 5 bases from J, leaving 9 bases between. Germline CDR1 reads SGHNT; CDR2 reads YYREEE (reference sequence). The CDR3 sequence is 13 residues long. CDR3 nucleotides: TGTGCCAGCAGCTTGCAGGGTGCGGAGACCCAGTACTTC. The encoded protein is CASSLQGAETQYF.

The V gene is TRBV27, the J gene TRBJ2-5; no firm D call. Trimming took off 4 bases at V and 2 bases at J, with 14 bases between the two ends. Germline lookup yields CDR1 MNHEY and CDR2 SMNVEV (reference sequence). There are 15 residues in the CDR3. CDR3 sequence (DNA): TGTGCCAGCAGTTATCTGAACAAGCAGCAAGAGACCCAGTACTTC. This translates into CASSYLNKQQETQYF.

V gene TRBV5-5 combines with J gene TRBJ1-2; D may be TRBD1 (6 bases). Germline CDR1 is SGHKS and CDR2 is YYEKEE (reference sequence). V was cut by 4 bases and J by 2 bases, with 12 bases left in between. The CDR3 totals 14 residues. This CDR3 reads CASSPLQGNYGYTF. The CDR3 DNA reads TGTGCCAGCAGCCCCCTACAGGGAAACTATGGCTACACCTTC.

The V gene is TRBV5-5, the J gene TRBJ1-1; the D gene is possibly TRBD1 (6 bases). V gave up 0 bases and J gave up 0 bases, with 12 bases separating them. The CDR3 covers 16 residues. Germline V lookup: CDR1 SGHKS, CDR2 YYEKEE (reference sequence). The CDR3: CASSLARGAVNTEAFF. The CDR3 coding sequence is TGTGCCAGCAGCTTGGCTAGGGGGGCCGTGAACACTGAAGCTTTCTTT.

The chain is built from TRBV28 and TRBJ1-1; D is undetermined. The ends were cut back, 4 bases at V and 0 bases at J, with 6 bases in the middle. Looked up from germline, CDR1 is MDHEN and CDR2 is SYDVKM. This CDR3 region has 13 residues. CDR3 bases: TGTGCCAGCAGTTCTCAGGTGAACACTGAAGCTTTCTTT. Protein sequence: CASSSQVNTEAFF.

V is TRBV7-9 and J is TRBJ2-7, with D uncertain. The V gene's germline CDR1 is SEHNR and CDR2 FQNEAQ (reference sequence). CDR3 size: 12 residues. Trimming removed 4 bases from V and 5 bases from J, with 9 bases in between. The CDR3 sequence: CASSSPTDEQYF. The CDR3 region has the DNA TGTGCCAGCAGCTCTCCTACCGACGAGCAGTACTTC.

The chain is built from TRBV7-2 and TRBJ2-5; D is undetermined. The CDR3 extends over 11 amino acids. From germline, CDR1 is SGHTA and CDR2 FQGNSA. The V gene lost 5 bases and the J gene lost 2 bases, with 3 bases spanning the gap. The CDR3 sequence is CASSEQETQYF. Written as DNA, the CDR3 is TGTGCCAGCAGCGAACAAGAGACCCAGTACTTC.

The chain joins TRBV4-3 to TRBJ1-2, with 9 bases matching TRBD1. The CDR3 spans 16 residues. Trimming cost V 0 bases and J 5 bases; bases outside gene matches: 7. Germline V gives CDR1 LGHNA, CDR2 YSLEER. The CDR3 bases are TGCGCCAGCAGCCAAGAACAGGAACAGGGGGCATATGGCTACACCTTC. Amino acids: CASSQEQEQGAYGYTF.

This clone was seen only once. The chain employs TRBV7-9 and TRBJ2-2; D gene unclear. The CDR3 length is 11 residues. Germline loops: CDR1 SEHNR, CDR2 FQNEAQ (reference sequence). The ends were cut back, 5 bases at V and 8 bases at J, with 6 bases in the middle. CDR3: CASSVRGELFF. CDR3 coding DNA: TGTGCCAGCAGCGTCAGGGGGGAGCTGTTTTTT.

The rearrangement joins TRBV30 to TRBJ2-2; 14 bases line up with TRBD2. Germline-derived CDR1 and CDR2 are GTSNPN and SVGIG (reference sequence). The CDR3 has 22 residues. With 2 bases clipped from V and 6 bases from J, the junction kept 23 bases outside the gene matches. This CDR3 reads CAWSPATSGTGGLAGVAGELFF. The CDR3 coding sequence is TGTGCCTGGAGTCCAGCCACATCCGGGACAGGGGGACTAGCGGGAGTTGCCGGGGAGCTGTTTTTT.

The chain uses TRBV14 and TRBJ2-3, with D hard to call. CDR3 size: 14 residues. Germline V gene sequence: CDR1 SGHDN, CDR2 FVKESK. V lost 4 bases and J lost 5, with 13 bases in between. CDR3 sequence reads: CASSPQGWEDTQYF. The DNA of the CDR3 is TGTGCCAGCAGCCCTCAAGGGTGGGAAGATACGCAGTATTTT. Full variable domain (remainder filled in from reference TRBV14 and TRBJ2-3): EAGVTQFPSHSVIEKGQTVTLRCDPISGHDNLYWYRRVMGKEIKFLLHFVKESKQDESGMPNNRFLAERTGGTYSTLKVQPAELEDSGVYFCASSPQGWEDTQYFGPGTRLTVL.

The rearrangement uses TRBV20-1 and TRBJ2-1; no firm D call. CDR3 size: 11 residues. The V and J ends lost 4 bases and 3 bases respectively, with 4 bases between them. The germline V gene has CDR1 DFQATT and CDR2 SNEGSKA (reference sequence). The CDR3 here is CSANFYNEQFF. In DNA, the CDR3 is TGCAGTGCTAACTTCTACAATGAGCAGTTCTTC.

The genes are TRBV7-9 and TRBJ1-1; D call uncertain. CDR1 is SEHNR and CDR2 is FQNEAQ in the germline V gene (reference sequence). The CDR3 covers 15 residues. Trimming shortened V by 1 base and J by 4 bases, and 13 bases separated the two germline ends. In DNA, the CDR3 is TGTGCCAGCAGCTTAGGAAGGGTTTGGTCCACTGAAGCTTTCTTT. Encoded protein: CASSLGRVWSTEAFF.

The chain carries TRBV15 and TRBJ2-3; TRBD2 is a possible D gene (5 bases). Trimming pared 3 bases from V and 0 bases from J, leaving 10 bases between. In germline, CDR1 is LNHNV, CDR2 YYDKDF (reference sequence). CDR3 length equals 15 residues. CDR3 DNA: TGTGCCACCAGCAGCGGACTCTCTAGCACAGATACGCAGTATTTT. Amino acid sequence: CATSSGLSSTDTQYF.

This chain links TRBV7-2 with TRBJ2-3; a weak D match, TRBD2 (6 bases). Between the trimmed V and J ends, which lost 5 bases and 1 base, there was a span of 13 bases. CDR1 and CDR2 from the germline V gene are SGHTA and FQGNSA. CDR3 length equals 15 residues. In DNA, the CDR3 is TGTGCCAGCAGCCCATGGGGCGGGGGCACAGATACGCAGTATTTT. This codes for CASSPWGGGTDTQYF.

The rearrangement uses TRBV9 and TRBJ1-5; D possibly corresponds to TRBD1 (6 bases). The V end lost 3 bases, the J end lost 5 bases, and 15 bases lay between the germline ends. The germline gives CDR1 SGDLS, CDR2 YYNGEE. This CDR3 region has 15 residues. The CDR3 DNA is TGTGCCAGCAGCGCCTCGGGGACACTTTATCAGCCCCAGCATTTT. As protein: CASSASGTLYQPQHF.

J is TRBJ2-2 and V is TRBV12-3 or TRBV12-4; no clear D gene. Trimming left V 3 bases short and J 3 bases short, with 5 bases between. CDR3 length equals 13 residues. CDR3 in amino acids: CASSFRYTGELFF. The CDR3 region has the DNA TGTGCCAGCAGTTTCAGGTACACCGGGGAGCTGTTTTTT.

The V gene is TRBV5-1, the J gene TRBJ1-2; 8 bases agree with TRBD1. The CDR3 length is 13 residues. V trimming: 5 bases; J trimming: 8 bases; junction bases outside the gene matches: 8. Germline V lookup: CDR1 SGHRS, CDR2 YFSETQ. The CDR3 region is CASRTGVERGYTF. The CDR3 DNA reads TGCGCCAGCAGGACAGGGGTGGAGCGCGGCTACACCTTC.

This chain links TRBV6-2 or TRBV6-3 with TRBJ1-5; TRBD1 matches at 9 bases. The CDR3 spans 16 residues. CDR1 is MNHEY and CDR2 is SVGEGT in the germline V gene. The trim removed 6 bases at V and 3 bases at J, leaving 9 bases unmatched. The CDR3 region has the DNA TGTGCCAGCAGCACGAATCGGGACAGGGACAATCAGCCCCAGCATTTT. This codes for CASSTNRDRDNQPQHF.

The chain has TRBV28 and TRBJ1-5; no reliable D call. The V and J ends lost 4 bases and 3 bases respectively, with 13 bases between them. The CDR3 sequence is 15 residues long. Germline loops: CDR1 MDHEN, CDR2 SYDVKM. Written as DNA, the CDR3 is TGTGCCAGCAGTTCAAGGCAGAGAGTCAATCAGCCCCAGCATTTT. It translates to CASSSRQRVNQPQHF.

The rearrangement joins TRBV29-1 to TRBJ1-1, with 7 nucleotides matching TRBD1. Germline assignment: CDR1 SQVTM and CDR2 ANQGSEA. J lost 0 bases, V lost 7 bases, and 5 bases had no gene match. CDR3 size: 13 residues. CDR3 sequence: CSGEQGMNTEAFF. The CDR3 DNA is TGCAGCGGGGAACAGGGGATGAACACTGAAGCTTTCTTT.

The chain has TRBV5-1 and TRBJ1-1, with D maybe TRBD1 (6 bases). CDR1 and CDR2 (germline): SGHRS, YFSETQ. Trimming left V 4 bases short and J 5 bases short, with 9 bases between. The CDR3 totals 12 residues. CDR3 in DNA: TGCGCCAGCAGCCCCCAGGGGACTGAAGCTTTCTTT. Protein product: CASSPQGTEAFF.

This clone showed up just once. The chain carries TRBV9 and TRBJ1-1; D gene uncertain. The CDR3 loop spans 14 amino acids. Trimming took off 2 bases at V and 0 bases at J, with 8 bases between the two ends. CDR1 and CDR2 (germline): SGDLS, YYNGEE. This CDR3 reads CASSVGGMNTEAFF. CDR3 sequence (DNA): TGTGCCAGCAGCGTCGGAGGGATGAACACTGAAGCTTTCTTT.